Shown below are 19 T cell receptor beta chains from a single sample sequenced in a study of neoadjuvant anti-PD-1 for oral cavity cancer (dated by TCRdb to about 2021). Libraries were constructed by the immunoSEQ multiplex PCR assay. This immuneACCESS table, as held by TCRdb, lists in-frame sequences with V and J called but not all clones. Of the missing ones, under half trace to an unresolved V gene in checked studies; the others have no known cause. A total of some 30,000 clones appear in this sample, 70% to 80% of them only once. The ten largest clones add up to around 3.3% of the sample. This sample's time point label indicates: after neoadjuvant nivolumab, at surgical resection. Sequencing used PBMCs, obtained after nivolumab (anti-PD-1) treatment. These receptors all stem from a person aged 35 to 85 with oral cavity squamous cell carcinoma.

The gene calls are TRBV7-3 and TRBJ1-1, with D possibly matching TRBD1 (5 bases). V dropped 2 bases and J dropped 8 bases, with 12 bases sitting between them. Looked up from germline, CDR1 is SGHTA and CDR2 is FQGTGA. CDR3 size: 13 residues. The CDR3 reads CASSLGSGGEAFF. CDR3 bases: TGTGCCAGCAGCTTAGGCTCCGGGGGAGAAGCTTTCTTT.

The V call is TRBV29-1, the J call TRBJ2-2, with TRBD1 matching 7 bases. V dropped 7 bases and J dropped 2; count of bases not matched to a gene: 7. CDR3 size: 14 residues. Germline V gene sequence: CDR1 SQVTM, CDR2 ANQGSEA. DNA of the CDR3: TGCAGCGCCTCTACAGGGGCTAACACCGGGGAGCTGTTTTTT. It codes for CSASTGANTGELFF.

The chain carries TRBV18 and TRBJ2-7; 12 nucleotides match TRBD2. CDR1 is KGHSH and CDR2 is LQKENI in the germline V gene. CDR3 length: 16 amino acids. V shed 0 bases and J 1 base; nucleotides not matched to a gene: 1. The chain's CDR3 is CASSPPTSGGSYEQYF. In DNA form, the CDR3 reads TGTGCCAGCTCACCACCTACTAGCGGGGGGTCCTACGAGCAGTACTTC.

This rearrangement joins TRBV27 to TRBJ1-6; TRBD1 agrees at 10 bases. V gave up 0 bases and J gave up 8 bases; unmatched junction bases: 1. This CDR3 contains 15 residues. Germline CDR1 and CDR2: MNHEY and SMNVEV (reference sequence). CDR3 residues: CASSLSGQGYSPLHF. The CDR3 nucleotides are TGTGCCAGCAGTTTATCGGGACAGGGGTATTCACCCCTCCACTTT.

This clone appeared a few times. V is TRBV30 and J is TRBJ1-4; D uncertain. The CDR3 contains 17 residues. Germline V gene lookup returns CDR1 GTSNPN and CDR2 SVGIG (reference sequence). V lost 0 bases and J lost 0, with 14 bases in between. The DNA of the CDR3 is TGTGCCTGGAGTGTTCTGACCTTCTCCGCAACTAATGAAAAACTGTTTTTT. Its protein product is CAWSVLTFSATNEKLFF.

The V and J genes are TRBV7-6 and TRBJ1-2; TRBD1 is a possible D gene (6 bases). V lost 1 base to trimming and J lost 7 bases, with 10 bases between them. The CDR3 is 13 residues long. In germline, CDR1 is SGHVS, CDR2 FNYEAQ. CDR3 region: CASSLDRARGYTF. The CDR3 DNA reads TGTGCCAGCAGCTTAGACAGGGCACGTGGCTACACCTTC.

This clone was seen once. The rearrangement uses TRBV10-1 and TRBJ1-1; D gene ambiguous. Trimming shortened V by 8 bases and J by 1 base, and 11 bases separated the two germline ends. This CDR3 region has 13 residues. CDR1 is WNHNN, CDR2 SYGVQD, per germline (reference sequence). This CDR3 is CASRVGANTEAFF. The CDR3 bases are TGCGCCAGCCGGGTAGGAGCGAACACTGAAGCTTTCTTT.

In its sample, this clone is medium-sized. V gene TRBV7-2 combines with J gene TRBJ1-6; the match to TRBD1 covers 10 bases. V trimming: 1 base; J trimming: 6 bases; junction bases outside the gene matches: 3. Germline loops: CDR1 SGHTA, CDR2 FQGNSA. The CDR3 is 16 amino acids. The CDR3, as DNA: TGTGCCAGCAGCTTAGGACAGGGGGCTGGTAATTCACCCCTCCACTTT. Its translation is CASSLGQGAGNSPLHF.

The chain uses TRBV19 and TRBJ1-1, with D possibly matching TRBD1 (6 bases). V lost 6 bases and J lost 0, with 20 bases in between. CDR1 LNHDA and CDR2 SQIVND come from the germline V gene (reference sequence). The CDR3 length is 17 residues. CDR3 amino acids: CASRSGARGILNTEAFF. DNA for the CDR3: TGTGCCAGTAGGTCAGGGGCGCGCGGCATACTGAACACTGAAGCTTTCTTT.

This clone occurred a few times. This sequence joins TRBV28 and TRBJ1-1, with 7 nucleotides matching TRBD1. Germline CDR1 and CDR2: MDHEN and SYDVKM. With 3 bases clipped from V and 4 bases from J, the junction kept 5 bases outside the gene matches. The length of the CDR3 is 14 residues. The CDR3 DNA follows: TGTGCCAGCAGTTTTGCGGGGACAGTCACTGAAGCTTTCTTT. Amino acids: CASSFAGTVTEAFF.

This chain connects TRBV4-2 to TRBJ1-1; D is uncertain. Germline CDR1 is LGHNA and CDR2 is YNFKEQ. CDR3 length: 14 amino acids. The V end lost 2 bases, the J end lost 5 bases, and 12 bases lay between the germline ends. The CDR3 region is CASSQSRSGTEAFF. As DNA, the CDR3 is TGTGCCAGCAGCCAATCTCGAAGCGGTACTGAAGCTTTCTTT.

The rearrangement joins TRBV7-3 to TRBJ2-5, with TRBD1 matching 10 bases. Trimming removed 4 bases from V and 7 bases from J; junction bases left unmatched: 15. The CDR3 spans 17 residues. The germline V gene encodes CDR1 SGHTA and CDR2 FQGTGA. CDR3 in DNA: TGTGCCAGCAGCTCAGGTTTCAAGACAGGGGGCCCCCGGACCCAGTACTTC. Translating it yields CASSSGFKTGGPRTQYF.

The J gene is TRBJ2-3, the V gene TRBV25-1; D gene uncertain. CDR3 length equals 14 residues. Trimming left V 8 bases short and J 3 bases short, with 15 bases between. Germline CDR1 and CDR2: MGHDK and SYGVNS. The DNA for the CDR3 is TGTGCCAGCGAAGACCCACTCGGGACAGATACGCAGTATTTT. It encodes CASEDPLGTDTQYF.

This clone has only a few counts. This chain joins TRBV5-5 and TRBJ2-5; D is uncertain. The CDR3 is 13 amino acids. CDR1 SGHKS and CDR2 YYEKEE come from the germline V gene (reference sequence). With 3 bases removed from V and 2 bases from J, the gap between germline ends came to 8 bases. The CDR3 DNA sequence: TGTGCCAGCAGCTCCGACACGCAAGAGACCCAGTACTTC. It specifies CASSSDTQETQYF.

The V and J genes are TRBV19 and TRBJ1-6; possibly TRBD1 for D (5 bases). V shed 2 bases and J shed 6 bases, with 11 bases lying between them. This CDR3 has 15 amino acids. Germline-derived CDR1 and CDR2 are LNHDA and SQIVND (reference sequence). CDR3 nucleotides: TGTGCCAGTAGTATATACTGGGGCCTTAATTCACCCCTCCACTTT. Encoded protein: CASSIYWGLNSPLHF.

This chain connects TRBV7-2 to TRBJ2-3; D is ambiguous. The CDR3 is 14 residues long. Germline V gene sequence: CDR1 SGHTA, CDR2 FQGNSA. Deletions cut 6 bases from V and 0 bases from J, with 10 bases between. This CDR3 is CASSWMSSTDTQYF. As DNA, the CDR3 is TGTGCCAGCAGTTGGATGTCTAGCACAGATACGCAGTATTTT.

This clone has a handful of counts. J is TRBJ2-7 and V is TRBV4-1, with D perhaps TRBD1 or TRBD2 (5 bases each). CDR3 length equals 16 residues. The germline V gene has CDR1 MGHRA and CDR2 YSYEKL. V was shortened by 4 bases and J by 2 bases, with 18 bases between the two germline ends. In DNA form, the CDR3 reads TGCGCCAGCAGCCTCGACGGGGCGGCCGGGGCCTACGAGCAGTACTTC. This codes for CASSLDGAAGAYEQYF.

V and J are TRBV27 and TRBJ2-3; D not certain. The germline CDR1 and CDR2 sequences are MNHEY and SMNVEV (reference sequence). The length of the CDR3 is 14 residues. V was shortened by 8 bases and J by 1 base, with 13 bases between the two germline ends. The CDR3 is CASARISRTDTQYF. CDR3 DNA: TGTGCCAGCGCGAGAATTTCTCGCACAGATACGCAGTATTTT.

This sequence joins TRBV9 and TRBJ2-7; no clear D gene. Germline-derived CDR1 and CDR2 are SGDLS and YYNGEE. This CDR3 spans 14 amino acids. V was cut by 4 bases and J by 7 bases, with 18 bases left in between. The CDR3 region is CASSTAPGPEEQYF. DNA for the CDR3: TGTGCCAGCAGCACCGCCCCCGGTCCGGAGGAGCAGTACTTC.